This entry concerns a single T cell receptor beta chain. The antigen is not known. This sample stems from a study of identical twins. TCRdb called the 5' RACE reads again in MiXCR, with one record for every CDR3 protein. The data hold about 100,000 distinct CDR3 sequences, with 5.9% observed a single time. Findings and caveats of the study: Twins showed weaker excess sharing in their beta out-of-frame sequences. Alpha sequences that were out-of-frame and twin-shared showed an excess of low generation probability.

The length of the CDR3 is 17 residues. V dropped 0 bases and J dropped 5; count of bases not matched to a gene: 10. The germline CDR1 and CDR2 sequences are DFQATT and SNEGSKA (reference sequence). This sequence originates from a woman aged 45 to 65 in good health. Sequencing was carried out using memory T cells sorted from blood. This chain links TRBV20-1 with TRBJ2-5; 12 bases match TRBD2. In DNA, the CDR3 is TGCAGTGCTAGAGATCGGCCTAGCGGGAGGGCCATGGAGACCCAGTACTTC. Amino acids: CSARDRPSGRAMETQYF.